This TCR beta chain was sequenced during a study of T cell responses to AZD1222 COVID-19 vaccine. Broader study findings: Compared with day 0, the breadth and depth of the Spike-specific TCR repertoire rose significantly after two doses of AZD1222. Targets within unmutated variant regions were reportedly found for nearly half of spike-specific TCRs.

CDR3 length equals 16 residues. CDR1 and CDR2 (germline): MDHEN, SYDVKM. Trimming took off 8 bases at V and 2 bases at J, with 20 bases between the two ends. Concerning this clone itself: The antigen is undetermined.

Whether given at about 4 or about 12 weeks, second doses were pooled. Only in-frame clones appear in the TCRdb table, and some are missing; sequencing was by immunoSEQ multiplex PCR. Seen here are about 140,000 clones, about 90% observed once, and the top ten hold 9% to 9.5%. This material consisted of peripheral blood, taken 28 days after the second AZD1222 dose. The origin of this receptor is an adult who received the AZD1222 COVID-19 vaccine. The gene calls are TRBV28 and TRBJ2-3; D may correspond to TRBD1 or TRBD2 (5 bases each). Written as DNA, the CDR3 is TGTGCCAGCCGGGGCGGAGAGAGCCAGATCACAGATACGCAGTATTTT. Translated, it gives CASRGGESQITDTQYF.